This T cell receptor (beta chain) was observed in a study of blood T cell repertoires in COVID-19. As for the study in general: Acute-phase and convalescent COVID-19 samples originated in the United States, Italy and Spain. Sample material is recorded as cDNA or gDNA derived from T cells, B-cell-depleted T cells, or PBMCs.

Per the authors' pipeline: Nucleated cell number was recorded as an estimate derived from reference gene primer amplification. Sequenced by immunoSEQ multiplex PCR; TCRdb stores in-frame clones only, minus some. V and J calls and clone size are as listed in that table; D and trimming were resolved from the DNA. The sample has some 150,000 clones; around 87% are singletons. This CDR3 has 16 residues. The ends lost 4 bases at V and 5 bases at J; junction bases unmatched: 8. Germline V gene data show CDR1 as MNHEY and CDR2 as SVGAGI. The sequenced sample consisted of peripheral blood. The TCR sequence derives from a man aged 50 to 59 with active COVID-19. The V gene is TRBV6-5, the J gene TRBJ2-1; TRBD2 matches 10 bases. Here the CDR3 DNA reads TGTGCCAGCAGTTTTAGCGGGGGGCTAAATAACAATGAGCAGTTCTTC. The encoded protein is CASSFSGGLNNNEQFF.